This is a list of T cell receptor beta chains from one sample in a study of cytotoxic CD8 clonotypes in ibrutinib-treated CLL. Method: immunoSEQ multiplex PCR; TCRdb's copy keeps in-frame clones and lacks some. The sample includes approximately 11,000 clones, about 81% of them seen just once. The starting material was PBMCs, obtained at disease progression, from a patient treated with ibrutinib. The receptor source for this set is a human donor with chronic lymphocytic leukemia. The conserved cysteine and the conserved F or W are not part of the CDR3 here. The D gene is left open where the match is weak. Only some rows state a clone size, as once, few, many or a class for expanded clones.

>.|once|TRBV5-1|TRBJ1-4
ASSFLPEEDEKLF
>TRBD1|once|TRBV19|TRBJ2-5
ASSMETGIGETQY
>.|.|TRBV6-5|TRBJ2-7
ASSLSVDSYEQY
>.|.|TRBV11-2|TRBJ1-4
ASSAQGLGEKLF
>.|.|TRBV30|TRBJ2-1
AWSREGWSINEQF
>.|.|TRBV10-3|TRBJ1-5
AISGQSNQPQH
>TRBD1|.|TRBV2|TRBJ2-7
ASSVSGTGWEQY
>.|.|TRBV10-3|TRBJ1-1
AISESGGFLMNTEAF
>.|.|TRBV29-1|TRBJ2-1
SGGFGADNEQF
>TRBD1|.|TRBV2|TRBJ2-7
AIRTGSHEQY
>TRBD1|.|TRBV11-2|TRBJ2-1
ASRLGGTGVV
>TRBD2|few|TRBV28|TRBJ2-7
ASSAGTTSYEQY
>.|.|TRBV7-3|TRBJ2-1
ASSALTSTDEQF
>.|.|TRBV7-2|TRBJ2-1
ASSLGLDGHNEQF
>.|few|TRBV7-3|TRBJ1-3
ASSFNSGNTIY
>.|.|TRBV28|TRBJ2-3
ASSLSRNTDTQY
>TRBD1|.|TRBV29-1|TRBJ2-1
SAGTGEDLWSNEQF
>TRBD1|.|TRBV6-1|TRBJ1-1
ASSEALGGTGRLGAF
>.|once|TRBV29-1|TRBJ2-3
SVEVRAATDTQY
>.|.|TRBV28|TRBJ1-2
ASSLGDATNYGYT
>TRBD1|few|TRBV27|TRBJ2-3
ASSLTGGRTDTQY
>.|.|TRBV5-1|TRBJ2-1
ASSLYSYNEQF
>.|few|TRBV28|TRBJ2-7
ASSLWFPQGQY
>TRBD1|.|TRBV6-5|TRBJ2-1
ASSYSDGGTGEQF
>.|.|TRBV7-6|TRBJ2-1
ASSGAGAVNEQF
>.|.|TRBV6-5|TRBJ2-5
ASKVQGAETQY
>.|.|TRBV11-2|TRBJ2-1
ASSIGHSSSYNEQF
>.|few|TRBV30|TRBJ1-5
AWTDGGRQPQH